The TCR beta chain described here comes from a study of radiotherapy plus CTLA-4 blockade in lung cancer. The table came from immunoSEQ multiplex PCR; TCRdb's copy has only in-frame clones and leaves some out. The sample records around 45,000 clones, about 72% being singletons. The germline CDR1 and CDR2 sequences are MDHEN and SYDVKM. The length of the CDR3 is 14 residues. V was pared by 0 bases and J by 2 bases, with 7 bases between. Patients with chemo-refractory metastatic non-small-cell lung cancer received focal radiation plus CTLA-4 blockade with ipilimumab. The material was peripheral blood, obtained from a patient treated with radiotherapy plus ipilimumab. The clonotype comes from a human donor with non-small cell lung cancer who had stable disease on radiotherapy plus ipilimumab. This chain links TRBV28 with TRBJ1-1; weak D call: TRBD1 (6 bases). CDR3 sequence reads: CASSLWGGNTEAFF. The CDR3 DNA sequence: TGTGCCAGCAGTTTATGGGGGGGCAACACTGAAGCTTTCTTT.